The 28 T cell receptor beta chains below come from one sample, sequenced in a study of shared clonotypes between healthy human individuals. Clones were read by immunoSEQ multiplex PCR, and TCRdb kept only the in-frame ones, dropping some. The table includes roughly 2.5 million clones, more than 90% detected once. Material: naive CD4+ T cells sorted from blood. Subset in this sample: CD45RA+ positively selected. The origin of the receptors is a man between 18 and 35 years old in good health.

The rearrangement links TRBV6-5 to TRBJ1-2; D is possibly TRBD1 (6 bases). Germline CDR1 is MNHEY and CDR2 is SVGAGI. Trimming pared 4 bases from V and 6 bases from J, leaving 15 bases between. The CDR3 covers 14 residues. The CDR3 nucleotides read TGTGCCAGCAGTTTGTCGACAGGACGGGATGGCTACACCTTC. Amino acid sequence: CASSLSTGRDGYTF.

The gene calls are TRBV4-3 and TRBJ2-1, with unresolved D. Germline CDR1 LGHNA, CDR2 YSLEER. The CDR3 extends over 13 amino acids. V was pared by 0 bases and J by 7 bases, with 7 bases between. Here the CDR3 reads CASSQERWNEQFF. CDR3 sequence (DNA): TGCGCCAGCAGCCAAGAACGGTGGAATGAGCAGTTCTTC.

The chain is built from TRBV27 and TRBJ2-1, with TRBD1 identical over 10 bases. V shed 4 bases and J 5 bases; nucleotides not matched to a gene: 5. Per germline, CDR1 MNHEY and CDR2 SMNVEV (reference sequence). This CDR3 has 15 residues. CDR3: CASSSYGTGDNEQFF. CDR3 coding DNA: TGTGCCAGCAGTTCTTACGGGACAGGGGACAATGAGCAGTTCTTC.

The CDR3 DNA sequence: TGCGCCAGCAGCTTGGCGGCAGGGCGGGATGAAAAACTGTTTTTT. Translation: CASSLAAGRDEKLFF. The rearrangement uses TRBV5-1 and TRBJ1-4, with D possibly being TRBD1 (5 bases). The V gene lost 0 bases and the J gene lost 6 bases, with 12 bases spanning the gap. The CDR3 totals 15 residues. The germline gives CDR1 SGHRS, CDR2 YFSETQ.

The genes are TRBV11-2 and TRBJ2-7; TRBD1 matches at 7 bases. V was pared by 5 bases and J by 4 bases, with 5 bases of the junction left unmatched. Germline V gene lookup returns CDR1 SGHAT and CDR2 FQNNGV. The CDR3 loop spans 13 amino acids. The CDR3: CASSRQGVYEQYF. Here the CDR3 DNA reads TGTGCCAGCAGCCGACAGGGAGTATACGAGCAGTACTTC. Based on the CDR3 plus reference TRBV11-2 and TRBJ2-7, the full variable domain is EAGVAQSPRYKIIEKRQSVAFWCNPISGHATLYWYQQILGQGPKLLIQFQNNGVVDDSQLPKDRFSAERLKGVDSTLKIQPAKLEDSAVYLCASSRQGVYEQYFGPGTRLTVT.

The chain is built from TRBV10-3 and TRBJ2-3; D gene unclear. Per the germline V gene, CDR1 is ENHRY and CDR2 is SYGVKD. This CDR3 is 14 amino acids long. V dropped 0 bases and J dropped 2 bases, with 6 bases sitting between them. The CDR3 protein is CAISESPITDTQYF. CDR3 DNA: TGTGCCATCAGTGAGTCTCCGATCACAGATACGCAGTATTTT.

V and J are TRBV14 and TRBJ2-5; 9 nucleotides match TRBD2. CDR3 length: 15 residues. The V segment lost 4 bases and the J segment 5 bases; nucleotides outside the gene matches: 8. The germline V gene has CDR1 SGHDN and CDR2 FVKESK. The CDR3, as DNA: TGTGCCAGCAGCCCTTGGACTAGCGATTATGAGACCCAGTACTTC. Its translation is CASSPWTSDYETQYF.

The chain carries TRBV18 and TRBJ2-3, with 8 bases fitting TRBD1. V lost 2 bases to trimming and J lost 2 bases; unmatched junction nucleotides: 6. This CDR3 has 16 residues. Per germline, CDR1 KGHSH and CDR2 LQKENI. CDR3 region: CASSPVDRVITDTQYF. In DNA, the CDR3 is TGTGCCAGCTCACCAGTGGACAGGGTTATCACAGATACGCAGTATTTT.

A few counts support this clone. The chain recombines TRBV10-1 with TRBJ1-2, with no clear D. The germline V gene has CDR1 WNHNN and CDR2 SYGVQD (reference sequence). This CDR3 comprises 9 residues. V lost 3 bases and J 12 bases, leaving 5 bases between the germline ends. CDR3 sequence (DNA): TGCGCCAGCAGTGAAGGAAACACCTTC. Protein product: CASSEGNTF.

The chain recombines TRBV28 with TRBJ2-1, with 8 nucleotides matching TRBD2. J was trimmed by 4 bases and V by 4 bases; bases with no gene match: 3. There are 14 residues in the CDR3. Germline CDR1 MDHEN, CDR2 SYDVKM. Written as DNA, the CDR3 is TGTGCCAGCAGTTACGGGGGGGGATACAATGAGCAGTTCTTC. Amino acids: CASSYGGGYNEQFF.

The chain couples TRBV5-4 to TRBJ1-6, with 7 bases that match TRBD1. The CDR3 has 14 residues. V lost 2 bases, J lost 9 bases, and 5 bases stayed unmatched. Germline V gene sequence: CDR1 SGHNT, CDR2 YYREEE (reference sequence). CDR3: CASSFDRARSPLHF. In nucleotides, the CDR3 is TGTGCCAGCAGCTTTGACAGGGCTCGTTCACCCCTCCACTTT.

V is TRBV6-5 and J is TRBJ2-7; TRBD1 matches 9 bases. Germline V gene lookup returns CDR1 MNHEY and CDR2 SVGAGI. The CDR3 contains 16 residues. V lost 4 bases to trimming and J lost 5 bases; unmatched junction nucleotides: 12. The CDR3 here is CASSSSFGDRADEQYF. CDR3 bases: TGTGCCAGCAGTTCTTCCTTCGGGGACAGGGCGGACGAGCAGTACTTC.

This rearrangement joins TRBV28 to TRBJ2-6, with D uncertain. Germline V lookup: CDR1 MDHEN, CDR2 SYDVKM. V shed 2 bases and J shed 1 base, with 6 bases lying between them. This CDR3 is built from 15 residues. The CDR3 nucleotides read TGTGCCAGCAGTTTAGGCCGGTCTGGGGCCAACGTCCTGACTTTC. Protein product: CASSLGRSGANVLTF.

DNA for the CDR3: TGCGCCAGCAGCCAATCAACAGGGAACTACAATGAGCAGTTCTTC. As protein: CASSQSTGNYNEQFF. This chain connects TRBV5-1 to TRBJ2-1, with D tentatively TRBD1 (6 bases). V lost 4 bases and J 3 bases, leaving 14 bases between the germline ends. Germline CDR1 is SGHRS and CDR2 is YFSETQ. There are 15 residues in the CDR3. The full variable domain, its missing parts supplied by reference TRBV5-1 and TRBJ2-1, is KAGVTQTPRYLIKTRGQQVTLSCSPISGHRSVSWYQQTPGQGLQFLFEYFSETQRNKGNFPGRFSGRQFSNSRSEMNVSTLELGDSALYLCASSQSTGNYNEQFFGPGTRLTVL.

The chain uses TRBV5-1 and TRBJ2-5; 10 bases match TRBD2. CDR1 is SGHRS, CDR2 YFSETQ, per germline. V was clipped by 2 bases and J by 5 bases; unmatched bases: 9. This CDR3 is 16 amino acids long. In DNA form, the CDR3 reads TGCGCCAGCAGCTTTCTTAGCGGGGGGCCGTGGGAGACCCAGTACTTC. Translated, it gives CASSFLSGGPWETQYF.

This clone occurred a few times. The CDR3 region has the DNA TGCGCCAGCAGCCCCGGGACAGGGAACGGGCAGCCCCAGCATTTT. Translating it yields CASSPGTGNGQPQHF. The J gene is TRBJ1-5, the V gene TRBV5-1, with 9 bases that match TRBD1. Trimming took 4 bases from V and 7 from J; bases not matched to a gene: 9. The CDR3 runs to 15 residues. CDR1 SGHRS and CDR2 YFSETQ come from the germline V gene.

V gene TRBV4-3 combines with J gene TRBJ2-5, with TRBD1 matching 10 bases. The CDR3 covers 13 residues. The germline CDR1 and CDR2 sequences are LGHNA and YSLEER. V shed 7 bases and J 5 bases; nucleotides not matched to a gene: 4. The CDR3 nucleotides are TGCGCCAGCATCCGGACAGGGGGGGAGACCCAGTACTTC. Encoded protein: CASIRTGGETQYF.

The chain uses TRBV28 and TRBJ2-3; 7 bases are shared with TRBD1. The CDR3 is 16 amino acids. V gave up 6 bases and J gave up 5 bases; unmatched junction bases: 14. Germline V gene data show CDR1 as MDHEN and CDR2 as SYDVKM. The CDR3 DNA reads as TGTGCCAGCAGCCCCTCGGGACAGTCCGAAGGAGATACGCAGTATTTT. Amino acids: CASSPSGQSEGDTQYF.

The rearrangement uses TRBV10-3 and TRBJ1-2; a possible D gene is TRBD1 (5 bases). The CDR3 has 14 amino acids. The germline V and J ends were trimmed by 8 bases and 0 bases, with 13 bases remaining between them. Germline loops: CDR1 ENHRY, CDR2 SYGVKD. The CDR3 DNA sequence: TGTGCCATCGCCCGGGACTTTTCTAACTATGGCTACACCTTC. This gives the protein CAIARDFSNYGYTF.

In regard to this clone: Other DNA sequences from this sample encode an identical CDR3 as well. The chain employs TRBV20-1 and TRBJ2-5; D not resolved. The CDR3 sequence is 10 residues long. Trimming stripped 4 bases from V and 2 bases from J, with 2 bases between. Germline CDR1 and CDR2: DFQATT and SNEGSKA (reference sequence). The CDR3 sequence is CSATQETQYF. As DNA, the CDR3 is TGCAGTGCTACACAAGAGACCCAGTACTTC.

V and J are TRBV6-5 and TRBJ1-4; D is uncertain. Trimming removed 6 bases at V and 7 bases at J, with 12 bases between. Per the germline V gene, CDR1 is MNHEY and CDR2 is SVGAGI. The CDR3 consists of 13 residues. CDR3 DNA sequence: TGTGCCAGCAGCTCCGACATCATTGAAAAACTGTTTTTT. It specifies CASSSDIIEKLFF.

For this clone: The same CDR3 also results from other DNA sequences found in this sample. The V gene is TRBV11-2, the J gene TRBJ2-3, with a possible D match to TRBD1 (6 bases). The ends were cut back, 4 bases at V and 0 bases at J, with 8 bases in the middle. The CDR3 sequence is 14 residues long. The germline gives CDR1 SGHAT, CDR2 FQNNGV. The CDR3 nucleotides are TGTGCCAGCAGCTCCCAGGGGAGCACAGATACGCAGTATTTT. Translating it yields CASSSQGSTDTQYF.

The chain is built from TRBV7-2 and TRBJ1-3, with a possible D match to TRBD1 (5 bases). V was trimmed by 0 bases and J by 4 bases, leaving 13 bases between them. The CDR3 length is 16 residues. CDR1 is SGHTA, CDR2 FQGNSA, per germline. The CDR3 reads CASSLASPGIGNTIYF. As DNA, the CDR3 is TGTGCCAGCAGCTTAGCCTCTCCAGGGATAGGAAACACCATATATTTT.

The V and J genes are TRBV6-1 and TRBJ1-4; 9 nucleotides line up with TRBD1. Losses at the gene ends were 10 bases for V and 0 bases for J; bases not matched to a gene: 6. Germline V gives CDR1 MNHNS, CDR2 SASEGT. The CDR3 covers 15 residues. The CDR3: CATDRGRATNEKLFF. CDR3 coding DNA: TGTGCCACCGACAGGGGGAGGGCAACTAATGAAAAACTGTTTTTT.

This chain joins TRBV4-3 and TRBJ1-1; D is unresolved. Germline V gene lookup returns CDR1 LGHNA and CDR2 YSLEER. V lost 3 bases and J lost 8, with 13 bases in between. There are 13 residues in the CDR3. The CDR3 DNA sequence: TGCGCCAGCAGCCAGGAAGCGGCGGGCGAAGCTTTCTTT. This codes for CASSQEAAGEAFF.

This rearrangement joins TRBV2 to TRBJ1-3, with D maybe TRBD1 (5 bases). Germline V lookup: CDR1 SNHLY, CDR2 FYNNEI. V was shortened by 6 bases and J by 2 bases, with 11 bases between the two germline ends. This CDR3 contains 14 residues. The CDR3 DNA reads TGTGCCAGCAGAGGGCGGACACCTGGAAACACCATATATTTT. Protein sequence: CASRGRTPGNTIYF.

This clone was seen just once. Here the CDR3 DNA reads TGTGCCAGCAGCTGGAGGTGGGGGAATGAGCAGTTCTTC. It yields the protein CASSWRWGNEQFF. This chain links TRBV7-2 with TRBJ2-1; D may correspond to TRBD1 or TRBD2 (5 bases each). V was shortened by 4 bases and J by 7 bases, with 11 bases between the two germline ends. Germline V CDR1 and CDR2: SGHTA, FQGNSA. This CDR3 region has 13 residues.

V is TRBV7-6 and J is TRBJ2-3; TRBD2 agrees at 7 bases. This CDR3 has 17 amino acids. Trimming took 0 bases from V and 4 from J; bases not matched to a gene: 10. CDR1 is SGHVS and CDR2 is FNYEAQ in the germline V gene. As DNA, the CDR3 is TGTGCCAGCAGCTTAGCGGCTAGCGGACCCGGGGCAGATACGCAGTATTTT. Residues: CASSLAASGPGADTQYF.